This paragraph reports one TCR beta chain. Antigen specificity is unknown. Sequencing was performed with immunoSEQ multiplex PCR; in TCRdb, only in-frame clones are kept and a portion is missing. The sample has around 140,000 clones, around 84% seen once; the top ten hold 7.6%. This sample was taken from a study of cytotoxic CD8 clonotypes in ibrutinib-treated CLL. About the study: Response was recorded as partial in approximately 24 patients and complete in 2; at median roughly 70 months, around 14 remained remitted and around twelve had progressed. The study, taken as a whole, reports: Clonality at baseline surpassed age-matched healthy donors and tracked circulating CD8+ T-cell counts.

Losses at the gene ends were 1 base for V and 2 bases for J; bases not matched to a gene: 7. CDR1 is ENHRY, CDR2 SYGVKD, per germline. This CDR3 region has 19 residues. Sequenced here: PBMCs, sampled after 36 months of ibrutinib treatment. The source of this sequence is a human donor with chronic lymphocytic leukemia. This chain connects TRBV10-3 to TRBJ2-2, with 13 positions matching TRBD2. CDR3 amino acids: CAISEFGTSGTGNTGELFF. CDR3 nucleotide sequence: TGTGCCATCAGTGAGTTTGGGACTAGCGGGACGGGTAACACCGGGGAGCTGTTTTTT.